This is a list of T cell receptor beta chains from one sample in a study of T cells in Graves' hyperthyroidism and ophthalmopathy. Each CDR3 protein gets one entry after TCRdb re-called the multiplex PCR reads with MiXCR. This table holds under 400,000 distinct CDR3 sequences, less than 20% found once. Sequences were obtained from blood. The origin of the receptors is a woman aged 40 to 55 with Graves' ophthalmopathy. The CDR3 runs from the conserved cysteine through the conserved F or W. The order of the fields is J gene, V gene, clone size, D gene, CDR3 protein, CDR3 DNA. D genes are given only for firm matches. Part of the rows lack a size; the others show once, few, many or a class for expanded clones.

J: TRBJ1-3
V: TRBV7-8
size: many
D: -
CDR3: CASSQRRNTIYF
DNA: TGTGCCAGCAGCCAAAGAAGAAACACCATATATTTT

J: TRBJ2-7
V: TRBV7-9
size: many
D: TRBD2
CDR3: CASSSTSGGYEQYF
DNA: TGTGCCAGCAGCTCGACTAGCGGGGGCTACGAGCAGTACTTC

J: TRBJ2-2
V: TRBV27
size: -
D: -
CDR3: CASSSFLDTGELFF
DNA: TGTGCCAGCAGTTCCTTCCTAGACACCGGGGAGCTGTTTTTT

J: TRBJ2-5
V: TRBV24-1
size: many
D: TRBD2
CDR3: CATSDPGLVVETQYF
DNA: TGTGCCACCAGTGACCCGGGACTAGTTGTAGAGACCCAGTACTTC

J: TRBJ1-2
V: TRBV3-1
size: many
D: -
CDR3: CASSPSRGVRTGYTF
DNA: TGTGCCAGCAGCCCCTCCAGAGGAGTTCGTACGGGCTACACCTTC

J: TRBJ1-5
V: TRBV20-1
size: many
D: -
CDR3: CSASDQGMSGPQHF
DNA: TGCAGTGCTAGTGACCAGGGGATGTCGGGCCCCCAGCATTTT

J: TRBJ1-5
V: TRBV2
size: many
D: -
CDR3: CASSEFLYSNQPQHF
DNA: TGTGCCAGCAGTGAATTCCTCTATAGCAATCAGCCCCAGCATTTT

J: TRBJ2-6
V: TRBV6-1
size: many
D: TRBD1
CDR3: CASSGSRDRAGANVLTF
DNA: TGTGCCAGCAGTGGGTCCCGGGACAGAGCTGGGGCCAACGTCCTGACTTTC

J: TRBJ1-5
V: TRBV28
size: many
D: TRBD1
CDR3: CASSSLRTGKNQNQPQHF
DNA: TGTGCCAGCAGTTCCCTTCGGACAGGGAAAAACCAGAATCAGCCCCAGCATTTT

J: TRBJ2-7
V: TRBV2
size: many
D: TRBD2
CDR3: CASSELGSGSAEQYF
DNA: TGTGCCAGCAGTGAATTGGGTAGCGGGAGTGCCGAGCAGTACTTC

J: TRBJ1-5
V: TRBV5-1
size: many
D: -
CDR3: CASSSSGGNQPQHF
DNA: TGCGCCAGCAGCTCCTCAGGGGGCAATCAGCCCCAGCATTTT

J: TRBJ2-7
V: TRBV19
size: many
D: -
CDR3: CASSGRGTLGDEQYF
DNA: TGTGCCAGTAGTGGTCGCGGGACGCTCGGGGACGAGCAGTACTTC

J: TRBJ1-2
V: TRBV11-1
size: many
D: -
CDR3: CASSSYRETSTTKEYGYTF
DNA: TGTGCCAGCAGTTCATACAGGGAAACCTCTACAACAAAAGAGTATGGCTACACCTTC

J: TRBJ1-3
V: TRBV30
size: many
D: -
CDR3: CAWAPVGNTIYF
DNA: TGTGCCTGGGCCCCCGTGGGAAACACCATATATTTT

J: TRBJ1-5
V: TRBV20-1
size: many
D: -
CDR3: CSAYGPPRELEPQHF
DNA: TGCAGTGCATACGGACCCCCCAGAGAGTTGGAGCCCCAGCATTTT